The TCR beta chain described here comes from a study of control samples from healthy donors and cancer patients. The table came from immunoSEQ multiplex PCR; TCRdb's copy has only in-frame clones and leaves some out. This table holds around 200,000 clones, roughly 94% found once. The sequence came from a man between 50 and 59 years old in good health. The sequenced material came from blood.

The CDR3 sequence: CASGTNSPLHF. CDR3 DNA: TGTGCCTCAGGGACCAATTCACCCCTCCACTTT. J is TRBJ1-6 and V is TRBV12-3 or TRBV12-4; perhaps TRBD1 as D (5 bases). The CDR3 spans 11 residues. V lost 11 bases, J lost 7 bases, and 9 bases lay in between.